These 7 T cell receptor beta chains came from one sample sequenced in a study of molecular identifiers for immune sequencing clone quantification. TCRdb passed the PCR reads through MiXCR, listing each CDR3 protein once. There are 5,500 to 6,500 distinct CDR3 sequences in the sample; roughly 15% occur only once, and under 2.5% lies in the top ten. The sequencing input was naive CD8+ T cells from blood, with Jurkat cell RNA spiked in. The subset is: FACS-sorted CD8+CD4-CCR7+CD45RA+ naive T cells. All receptors come from a human donor in good health. Some libraries in this study had Jurkat cell RNA spiked in.

By its share, this clonotype is medium-sized. The rearrangement joins TRBV20-1 to TRBJ1-2, with 9 bases identical to TRBD1. CDR1 is DFQATT and CDR2 is SNEGSKA in the germline V gene (reference sequence). The CDR3 consists of 14 residues. V shed 1 base, J shed 3 bases, and the junction held 3 bases outside the gene matches. The CDR3 region is CSARGQGDYYGYTF. DNA of the CDR3: TGCAGTGCTAGAGGACAGGGGGATTACTATGGCTACACCTTC.

This clonotype is medium-sized by share. The chain couples TRBV29-1 to TRBJ1-1; D not certain. V shed 1 base and J shed 0 bases, with 15 bases lying between them. Germline-derived CDR1 and CDR2 are SQVTM and ANQGSEA. CDR3 size: 16 residues. DNA for the CDR3: TGCAGCGTTGAAGCCGCTTGGATCGGGGTGAACACTGAAGCTTTCTTT. Its protein is CSVEAAWIGVNTEAFF.

In its sample, this clonotype ranks as medium-sized (0.01 to 0.1%). The chain combines TRBV4-3 with TRBJ1-5; D is uncertain. Trimming stripped 4 bases from V and 0 bases from J, with 10 bases between. CDR1 is LGHNA and CDR2 is YSLEER in the germline V gene. CDR3 length: 15 amino acids. CDR3 residues: CASSLSYYSNQPQHF. The CDR3 DNA follows: TGCGCCAGCAGCCTTAGCTATTATAGCAATCAGCCCCAGCATTTT.

Many counts were recorded for this clonotype. The chain carries TRBV27 and TRBJ2-2; TRBD2 agrees at 10 bases. The germline CDR1 and CDR2 sequences are MNHEY and SMNVEV (reference sequence). The V gene end was trimmed by 6 bases and the J gene end by 6 bases; junction bases not matched to a gene: 4. This CDR3 contains 14 residues. CDR3 in amino acids: CASRLAGAAGELFF. CDR3 in DNA: TGTGCCAGCAGGCTAGCGGGGGCAGCCGGGGAGCTGTTTTTT.

This clonotype is classed as medium-sized. This rearrangement joins TRBV29-1 to TRBJ1-2; D remains ambiguous. The length of the CDR3 is 17 residues. From germline, CDR1 is SQVTM and CDR2 ANQGSEA. V lost 7 bases to trimming and J lost 0 bases, with 24 bases between them. This chain's CDR3 is CSAEPVFPGRSNYGYTF. CDR3 nucleotide sequence: TGCAGCGCCGAGCCGGTCTTCCCCGGGCGATCTAACTATGGCTACACCTTC.

This clonotype has at least ten counts. This chain joins TRBV7-9 and TRBJ2-1; 10 bases match TRBD2. The CDR3 is made up of 15 amino acids. The germline V gene has CDR1 SEHNR and CDR2 FQNEAQ (reference sequence). V lost 4 bases and J lost 6; bases outside the gene matches: 6. The DNA of the CDR3 is TGTGCCAGCAGCTACCTAGCGGGGGCTGGCAATGAGCAGTTCTTC. Translation: CASSYLAGAGNEQFF.

This clonotype was detected many times. The chain employs TRBV5-4 and TRBJ2-5; no definite D call. The CDR3 covers 13 residues. CDR1 and CDR2 (germline): SGHNT, YYREEE (reference sequence). The V and J ends lost 3 bases and 2 bases respectively, with 8 bases between them. DNA of the CDR3: TGTGCCAGCAGCTCAGACTGGCAAGAGACCCAGTACTTC. Translated: CASSSDWQETQYF.